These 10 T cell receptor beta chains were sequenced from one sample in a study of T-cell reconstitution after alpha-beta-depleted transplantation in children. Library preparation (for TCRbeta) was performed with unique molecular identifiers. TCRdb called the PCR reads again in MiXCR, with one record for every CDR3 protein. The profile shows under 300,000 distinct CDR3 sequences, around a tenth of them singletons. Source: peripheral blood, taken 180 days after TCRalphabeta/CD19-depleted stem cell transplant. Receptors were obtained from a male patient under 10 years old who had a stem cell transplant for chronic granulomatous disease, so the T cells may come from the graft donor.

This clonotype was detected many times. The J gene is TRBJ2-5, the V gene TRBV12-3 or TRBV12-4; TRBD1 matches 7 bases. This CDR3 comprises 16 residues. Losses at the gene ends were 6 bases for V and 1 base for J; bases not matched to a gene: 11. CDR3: CASRQNQWDSQETQYF. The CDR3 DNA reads TGTGCCAGCAGGCAAAACCAGTGGGACAGCCAAGAGACCCAGTACTTC.

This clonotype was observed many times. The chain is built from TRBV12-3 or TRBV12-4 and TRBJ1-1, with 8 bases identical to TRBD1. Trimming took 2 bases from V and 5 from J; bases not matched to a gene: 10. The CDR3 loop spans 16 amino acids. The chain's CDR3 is CASSLSNRGIGTEAFF. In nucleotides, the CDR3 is TGTGCCAGCAGTTTATCGAACAGGGGGATTGGGACTGAAGCTTTCTTT.

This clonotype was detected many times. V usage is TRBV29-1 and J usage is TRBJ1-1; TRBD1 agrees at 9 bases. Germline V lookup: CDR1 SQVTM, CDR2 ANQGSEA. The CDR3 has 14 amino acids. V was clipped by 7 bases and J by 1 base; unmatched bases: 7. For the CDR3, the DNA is TGCAGCGCTGAGGACAGGGGCAGGAACACTGAAGCTTTCTTT. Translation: CSAEDRGRNTEAFF.

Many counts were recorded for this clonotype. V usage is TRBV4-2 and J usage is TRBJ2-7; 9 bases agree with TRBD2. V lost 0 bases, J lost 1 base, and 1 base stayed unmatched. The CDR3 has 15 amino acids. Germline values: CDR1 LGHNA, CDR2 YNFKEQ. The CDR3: CASSQETSGSYEQYF. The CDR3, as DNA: TGTGCCAGCAGCCAAGAGACTAGCGGATCCTACGAGCAGTACTTC.

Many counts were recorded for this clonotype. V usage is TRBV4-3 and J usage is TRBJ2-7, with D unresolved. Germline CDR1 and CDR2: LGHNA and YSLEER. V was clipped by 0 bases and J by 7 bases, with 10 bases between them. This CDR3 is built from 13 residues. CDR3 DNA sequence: TGCGCCAGCAGCCAAGAAGTACAACGGGAGCAGTACTTC. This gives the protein CASSQEVQREQYF.

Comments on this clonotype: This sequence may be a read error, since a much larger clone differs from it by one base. CDR3 region: CSVITGVVDEQYF. Here the CDR3 DNA reads TGCAGCGTTATAACAGGGGTGGTTGACGAGCAGTACTTC. The gene calls are TRBV29-1 and TRBJ2-7; 7 bases match TRBD1. Per the germline V gene, CDR1 is SQVTM and CDR2 is ANQGSEA. The CDR3 covers 13 residues. The ends lost 5 bases at V and 5 bases at J; junction bases unmatched: 9.

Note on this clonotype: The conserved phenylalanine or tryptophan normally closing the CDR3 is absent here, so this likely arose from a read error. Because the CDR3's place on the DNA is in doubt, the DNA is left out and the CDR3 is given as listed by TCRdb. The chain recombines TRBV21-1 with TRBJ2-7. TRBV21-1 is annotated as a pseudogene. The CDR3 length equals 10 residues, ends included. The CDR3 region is CASSKGRNFS.

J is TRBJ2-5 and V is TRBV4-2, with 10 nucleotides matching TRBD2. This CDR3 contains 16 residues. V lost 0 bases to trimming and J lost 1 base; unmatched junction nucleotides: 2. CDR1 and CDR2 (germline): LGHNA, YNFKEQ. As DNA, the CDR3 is TGTGCCAGCAGCCAAGAAAGCGGGAGGGCCCAAGAGACCCAGTACTTC. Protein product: CASSQESGRAQETQYF.

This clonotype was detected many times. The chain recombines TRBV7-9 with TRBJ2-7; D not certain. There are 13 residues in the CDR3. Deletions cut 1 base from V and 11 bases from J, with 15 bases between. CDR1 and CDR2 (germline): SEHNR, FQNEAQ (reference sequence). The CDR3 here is CASSLETAEKEYF. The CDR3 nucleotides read TGTGCCAGCAGCTTAGAGACGGCGGAGAAGGAGTACTTC. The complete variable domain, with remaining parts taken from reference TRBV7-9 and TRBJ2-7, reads DTGVSQNPRHKITKRGQNVTFRCDPISEHNRLYWYRQTLGQGPEFLTYFQNEAQLEKSRLLSDRFSAERPKGSFSTLEIQRTEQGDSAMYLCASSLETAEKEYFGPGTRLTVT.

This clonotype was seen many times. Here the CDR3 DNA reads TGTGCCAGCAGCTTAGTGATACGGGGAAGCGAGCAGTACTTC. Amino acids: CASSLVIRGSEQYF. The J gene is TRBJ2-7, the V gene TRBV7-9; tentative D call: TRBD2 (5 bases). This CDR3 is 14 amino acids long. Trimming took off 1 base at V and 6 bases at J, with 13 bases between the two ends. Germline V gene lookup returns CDR1 SEHNR and CDR2 FQNEAQ (reference sequence).